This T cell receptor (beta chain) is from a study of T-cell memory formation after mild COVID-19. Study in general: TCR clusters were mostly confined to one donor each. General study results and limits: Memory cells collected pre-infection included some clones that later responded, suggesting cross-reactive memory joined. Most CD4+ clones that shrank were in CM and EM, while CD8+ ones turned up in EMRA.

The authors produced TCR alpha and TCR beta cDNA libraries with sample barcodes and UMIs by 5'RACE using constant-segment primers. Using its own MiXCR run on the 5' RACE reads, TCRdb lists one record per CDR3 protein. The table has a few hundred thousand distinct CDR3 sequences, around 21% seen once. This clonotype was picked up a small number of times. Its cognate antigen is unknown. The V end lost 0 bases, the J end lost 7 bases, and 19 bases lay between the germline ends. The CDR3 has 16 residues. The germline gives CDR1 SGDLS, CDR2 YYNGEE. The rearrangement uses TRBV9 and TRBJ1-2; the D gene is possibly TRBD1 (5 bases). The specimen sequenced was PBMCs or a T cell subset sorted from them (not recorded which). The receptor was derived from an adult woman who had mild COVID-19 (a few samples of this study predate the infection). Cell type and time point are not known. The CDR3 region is CASSVGGSWGSAGYTF. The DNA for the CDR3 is TGTGCCAGCAGCGTAGGAGGCTCTTGGGGGTCGGCTGGCTACACCTTC.